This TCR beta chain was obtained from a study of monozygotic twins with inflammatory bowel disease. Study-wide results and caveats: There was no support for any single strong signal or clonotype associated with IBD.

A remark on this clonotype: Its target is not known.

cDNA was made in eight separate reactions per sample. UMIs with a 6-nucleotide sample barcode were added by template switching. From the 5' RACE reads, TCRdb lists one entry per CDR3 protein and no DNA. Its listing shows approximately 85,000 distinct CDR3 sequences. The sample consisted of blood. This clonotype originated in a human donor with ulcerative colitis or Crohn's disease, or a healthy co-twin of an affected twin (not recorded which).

The CDR3 reads CAGSLTGTGMNTEAFF. The chain has TRBV7-6 and TRBJ1-1; the D gene TCRdb calls, TRBD1, cannot be checked with no DNA. Per the germline V gene, CDR1 is SGHVS and CDR2 is FNYEAQ. The CDR3 spans 16 residues.